This T cell receptor (beta chain) was captured in a study of human T cells and chemical hapten exposure. Many counts were recorded for this clonotype. Its target is not known. Overall study findings and caveats: Healthy people's immune response may differ from that of the donors, who had alopecia.

Stated time point: pre-sensitization, week 0. Treatment in this sample: therapeutic diphenylcyclopropenone sensitization with weekly scalp DPC. V was cut by 0 bases and J by 7 bases, with 13 bases left in between. There are 14 residues in the CDR3. Looked up from germline, CDR1 is SGHRS and CDR2 is YFSETQ. Via MiXCR, TCRdb re-called the RACE reads, giving one row per CDR3 protein. The table includes about 98,000 distinct CDR3 sequences, 9.5% to 14% detected once. The sample consisted of whole blood, taken in connection with sensitization to the hapten diphenylcyclopropenone (DPC). This TCR came from a woman aged 55-69 years with alopecia areata. Some clones in this sample may be carry-over from other donors' samples. This sequence joins TRBV5-1 and TRBJ1-1, with D possibly TRBD1 on 6 matching bases. The CDR3 DNA reads TGCGCCAGCAGCTTGGGACAGGTCCCCGTTGAAGCTTTCTTT. It codes for CASSLGQVPVEAFF.